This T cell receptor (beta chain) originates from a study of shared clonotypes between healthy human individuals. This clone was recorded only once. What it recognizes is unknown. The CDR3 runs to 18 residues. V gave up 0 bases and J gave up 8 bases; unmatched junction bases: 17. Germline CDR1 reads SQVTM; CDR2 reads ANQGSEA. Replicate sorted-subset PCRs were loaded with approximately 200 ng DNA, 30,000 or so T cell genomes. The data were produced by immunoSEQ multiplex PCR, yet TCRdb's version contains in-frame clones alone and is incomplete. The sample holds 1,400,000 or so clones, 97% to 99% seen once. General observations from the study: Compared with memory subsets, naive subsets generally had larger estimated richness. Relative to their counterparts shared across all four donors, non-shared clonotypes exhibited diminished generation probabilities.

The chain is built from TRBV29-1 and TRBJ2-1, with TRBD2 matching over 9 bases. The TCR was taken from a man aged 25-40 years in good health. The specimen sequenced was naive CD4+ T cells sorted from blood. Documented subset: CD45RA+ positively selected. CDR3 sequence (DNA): TGCAGCGTTGAAGATCTTGGGCGGCCCGGGACTAGCTCCCATGAGCAGTTCTTC. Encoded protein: CSVEDLGRPGTSSHEQFF.